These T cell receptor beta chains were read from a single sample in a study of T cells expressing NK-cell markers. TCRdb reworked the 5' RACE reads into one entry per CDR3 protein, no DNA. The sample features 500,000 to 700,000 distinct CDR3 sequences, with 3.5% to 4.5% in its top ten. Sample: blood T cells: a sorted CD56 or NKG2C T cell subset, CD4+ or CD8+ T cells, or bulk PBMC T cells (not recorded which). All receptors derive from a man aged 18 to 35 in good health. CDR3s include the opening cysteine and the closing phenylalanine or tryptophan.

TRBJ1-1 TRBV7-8 CASSLEGSRTEAFF
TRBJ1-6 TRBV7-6 CASSLAPTQGSPLHF
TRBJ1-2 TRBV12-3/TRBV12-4 CASSRRQGSVVNLYGYTF
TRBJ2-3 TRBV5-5 CASSWEGRSTDTQYF
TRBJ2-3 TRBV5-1 CASSFTSGTADTQYF
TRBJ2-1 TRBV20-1 CSARDPRGAHSYNEQFF
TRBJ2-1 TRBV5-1 CASSSHPGTGNNEQFF
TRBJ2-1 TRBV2 CASTKTSGSGDEQFF
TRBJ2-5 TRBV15 CATRGGNRFPQETQYF
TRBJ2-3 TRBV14 CASSQDQVTTLVYTDTQYF
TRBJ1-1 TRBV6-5 CASDREYTEAFF
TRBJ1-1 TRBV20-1 CSARATAGGDSMNTEAFF
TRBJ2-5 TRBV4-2 CASSQDDQESQYF
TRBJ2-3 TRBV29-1 CSVAGLAGENTQYF
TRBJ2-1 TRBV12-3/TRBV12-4 CASSSPGQLHHSYNEQFF
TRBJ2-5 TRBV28 CASTETSFQETQYF
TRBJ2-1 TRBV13 CASSSSRGRDEQFF
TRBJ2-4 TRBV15 CATSRGRASDRRNIQYF
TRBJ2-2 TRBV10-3 CAISESRTGATGELFF
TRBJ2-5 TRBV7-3 CASSLTGRGKETQYF
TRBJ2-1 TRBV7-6 CASSSIACEQFF
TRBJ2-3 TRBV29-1 CSVDKTFNTDTQYF
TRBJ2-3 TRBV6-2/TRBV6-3 CASRPSAHDTQYF
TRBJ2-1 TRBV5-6 CASSPVLGEQFF
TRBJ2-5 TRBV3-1 CASATRGETQYF
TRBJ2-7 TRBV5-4 CASSLDRGIDEQYF